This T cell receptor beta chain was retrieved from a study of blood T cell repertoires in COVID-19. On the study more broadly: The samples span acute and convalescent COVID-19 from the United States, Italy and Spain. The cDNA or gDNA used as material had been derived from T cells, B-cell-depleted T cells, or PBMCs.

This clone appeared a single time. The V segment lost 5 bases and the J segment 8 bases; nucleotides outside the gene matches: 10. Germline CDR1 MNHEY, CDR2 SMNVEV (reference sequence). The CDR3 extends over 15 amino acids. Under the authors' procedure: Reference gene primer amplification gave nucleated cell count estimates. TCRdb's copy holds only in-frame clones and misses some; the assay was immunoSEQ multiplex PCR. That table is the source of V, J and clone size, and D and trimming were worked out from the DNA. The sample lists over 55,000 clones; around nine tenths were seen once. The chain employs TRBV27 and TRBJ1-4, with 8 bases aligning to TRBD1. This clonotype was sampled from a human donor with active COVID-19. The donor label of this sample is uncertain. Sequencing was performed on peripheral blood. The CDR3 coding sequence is TGTGCCAGCAGTCCGTCGAGGACAGGGACCGAAAAACTGTTTTTT. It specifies CASSPSRTGTEKLFF. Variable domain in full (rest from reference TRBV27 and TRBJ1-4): EAQVTQNPRYLITVTGKKLTVTCSQNMNHEYMSWYRQDPGLGLRQIYYSMNVEVTDKGDVPEGYKVSRKEKRNFPLILESPSPNQTSLYFCASSPSRTGTEKLFFGSGTQLSVL.